This TCR beta chain was recorded in a study of shared clonotypes between healthy human individuals. Study-wide results and limits: For naive CD4 cells, approximately 4.7% of clonotypes were shared across a few donors.

Terminally differentiated effector memory CD45RA+ cells were excluded by CCR7 positive selection of CD45RO-negative cells. Donors comprised only Caucasian adults living in Nashville, Tennessee. CDR3 size: 16 residues. The germline V gene encodes CDR1 MGHRA and CDR2 YSYEKL. Trimming shortened V by 0 bases and J by 4 bases, and 12 bases separated the two germline ends. The authors loaded 200 ng DNA, about 30,000 T cell genomes, into sorted-subset replicate PCRs. Assay used: immunoSEQ multiplex PCR; TCRdb lists only in-frame clones, some missing. The table includes around 2,000,000 clones, approximately 94% detected once. As to this clone: Its antigen is unidentified.

The sequence was obtained from a man in his late teens or twenties in good health. Some clones in this sample may be carry-over from other donors' samples. Sequences were obtained from naive CD8+ T cells from PBMCs. J is TRBJ2-2 and V is TRBV4-1; no firm D call. The CDR3 loop reads CASSQDVSLITGELFF. CDR3 nucleotide sequence: TGCGCCAGCAGCCAAGATGTTAGCCTAATCACCGGGGAGCTGTTTTTT.